The sequence of this T cell receptor beta chain was determined in a study of T cells in Graves' hyperthyroidism and ophthalmopathy. Overall study findings and caveats: Blood also showed most of the thyroid clonotypes that were expanded above 0.001.

It was uncontrolled infection, other autoimmune disease, pregnancy or lactation that excluded patients. Amplification of TCR beta CDR3 regions used RNA as the template. TCR CDR3 underwent first-round RT-PCR with the HTBI primer set. Each CDR3 protein is one row after TCRdb ran MiXCR on the multiplex PCR reads. The table includes some 560,000 distinct CDR3 sequences, 14% detected once. This CDR3 has 13 residues. Germline-derived CDR1 and CDR2 are ENHRY and SYGVKD. Unmatched junction bases numbered 2, after V lost 6 bases and J lost 2 bases. For this clonotype: The target antigen is unknown.

This chain uses TRBV10-3 with TRBJ2-7, with TRBD2 matching over 9 bases. Material: blood. This TCR derives from a woman in her forties with Graves' hyperthyroidism. The CDR3: CAISAGGPYEQYF. CDR3 DNA sequence: TGTGCCATCAGCGCGGGAGGGCCCTACGAGCAGTACTTC.